This T cell receptor beta chain was profiled in a study of CD8 T cells in ankylosing spondylitis. This clonotype was seen many times. One entry per CDR3 protein, called by TCRdb with MiXCR from the 5' RACE reads. Of some 130,000 distinct CDR3 sequences listed, 7.3% are singletons. Germline CDR1 and CDR2: LGHDT and YNNKEL (reference sequence). The CDR3 sequence is 17 residues long. V was pared by 0 bases and J by 1 base, with 13 bases between. This TCR was sampled from a female donor with ankylosing spondylitis or in good health (not recorded which). The sequenced sample was blood, either unsorted or a sorted T cell fraction (not recorded which). This sequence joins TRBV3-1 and TRBJ2-1; TRBD1 might be the D (5 bases). This CDR3 reads CASSQETGSRSYNEQFF. Here the CDR3 DNA reads TGTGCCAGCAGCCAAGAAACAGGTTCACGGTCCTACAATGAGCAGTTCTTC.